This is a list of T cell receptor beta chains from one sample in a study of blood T cell repertoires in COVID-19. TCRdb keeps only in-frame clones here, not all; method: immunoSEQ multiplex PCR. The sample consists of around 95,000 clones, approximately 90% of them appearing once. Sequences were obtained from peripheral blood. These receptors came from a man between 50 and 59 years old with acute or convalescent COVID-19. Each CDR3 is given with its conserved first and last residue. Fields, in order: J gene, V gene, D gene, clone size, CDR3 protein, CDR3 DNA. The D gene is left open where the match is weak. Clone size is stated in some rows and not others, as once, few, many or a class when expanded.

J gene: TRBJ2-3; V gene: TRBV5-1; D gene: TRBD2; clone size: few; CDR3 protein: CASSLGGHRTSGRADTQYF; CDR3 DNA: TGCGCCAGCAGCTTGGGGGGCCATCGAACTAGCGGGAGAGCAGATACGCAGTATTTT
J gene: TRBJ2-1; V gene: TRBV4-3; D gene: TRBD2; clone size: few; CDR3 protein: CASSPKSGTSGFSSYNEQFF; CDR3 DNA: TGCGCCAGCAGCCCAAAATCCGGGACTAGCGGGTTTAGCTCCTACAATGAGCAGTTCTTC
J gene: TRBJ2-7; V gene: TRBV5-4; D gene: NA; clone size: NA; CDR3 protein: CASSSGHFPYEQYF; CDR3 DNA: TGTGCCAGCAGTTCGGGACACTTTCCCTACGAGCAGTACTTC
J gene: TRBJ2-7; V gene: TRBV6-5; D gene: TRBD2; clone size: NA; CDR3 protein: CASKAGASSYEQYF; CDR3 DNA: TGTGCCAGCAAAGCGGGAGCTAGCTCCTACGAGCAGTACTTC
J gene: TRBJ2-6; V gene: TRBV5-1; D gene: TRBD1; clone size: NA; CDR3 protein: CASSFTPGQDTSGANVLTF; CDR3 DNA: TGCGCCAGCAGTTTTACCCCGGGACAGGATACCTCTGGGGCCAACGTCCTGACTTTC
J gene: TRBJ1-6; V gene: TRBV6-5; D gene: NA; clone size: few; CDR3 protein: CASKREYNSPLHF; CDR3 DNA: TGTGCCAGCAAGCGGGAGTATAATTCACCCCTCCACTTT
J gene: TRBJ1-1; V gene: TRBV2; D gene: NA; clone size: NA; CDR3 protein: CASVNLPGNTEAFF; CDR3 DNA: TGTGCCAGCGTAAACCTCCCGGGGAACACTGAAGCTTTCTTT
J gene: TRBJ1-2; V gene: TRBV11-2; D gene: NA; clone size: NA; CDR3 protein: CASSRGFTGNYGYTF; CDR3 DNA: TGTGCCAGCAGCAGGGGTTTCACAGGGAACTATGGCTACACCTTC
J gene: TRBJ2-1; V gene: TRBV19; D gene: TRBD2; clone size: NA; CDR3 protein: CASSIAGGRLYEQFF; CDR3 DNA: TGTGCCAGTAGTATTGCGGGGGGACGCCTGTATGAGCAGTTCTTC
J gene: TRBJ1-3; V gene: TRBV3-1/TRBV3-2; D gene: NA; clone size: few; CDR3 protein: CASSHPEIGNTIYF; CDR3 DNA: TGTGCCAGCAGCCATCCCGAGATAGGAAACACCATATATTTT
J gene: TRBJ1-5; V gene: TRBV6-5; D gene: TRBD1; clone size: NA; CDR3 protein: CASRRDRDSNQPQHF; CDR3 DNA: TGTGCCAGCAGGAGGGACAGGGATAGCAATCAGCCCCAGCATTTT